Below, 5 T cell receptor beta chains from the same sample are listed, as sequenced in a study of shared clonotypes between healthy human individuals. Sequencing used immunoSEQ multiplex PCR; TCRdb keeps in-frame clones, though not all of them. The data contain about 1 million clones, around 74% of them singletons. Sequencing input: memory CD4+ T cells sorted from blood. As to subset: CD45RA-negative fraction. These receptors came from a man in his late teens or twenties in good health.

The chain uses TRBV5-1 and TRBJ1-1; D may be TRBD1 (6 bases). The length of the CDR3 is 13 residues. Germline V CDR1 and CDR2: SGHRS, YFSETQ. Trimming stripped 1 base from V and 5 bases from J, with 9 bases between. CDR3 sequence: CASSLNQGTEAFF. The CDR3 nucleotides are TGCGCCAGCAGCTTGAATCAGGGGACTGAAGCTTTCTTT.

V is TRBV29-1 and J is TRBJ2-7, with D possibly being TRBD1 or TRBD2 (7 bases each). V was shortened by 4 bases and J by 5 bases, with 12 bases between the two germline ends. This CDR3 spans 12 amino acids. CDR1 is SQVTM and CDR2 is ANQGSEA in the germline V gene. CDR3 region: CSVGAGGDEQYF. CDR3 nucleotides: TGCAGCGTTGGGGCAGGGGGGGACGAGCAGTACTTC.

In DNA, the CDR3 is TGTGCCAGCAGCTTATCAGGGGACAACACTGAAGCTTTCTTT. Residues: CASSLSGDNTEAFF. The V gene is TRBV7-9, the J gene TRBJ1-1; D is possibly TRBD1 (6 bases). Germline assignment: CDR1 SEHNR and CDR2 FQNEAQ (reference sequence). CDR3 length equals 14 residues. The V end lost 2 bases, the J end lost 2 bases, and 9 bases lay between the germline ends.

This clone was detected only a few times. This sequence joins TRBV2 and TRBJ1-3; the D gene is possibly TRBD1 (5 bases). This CDR3 is built from 14 residues. The V end lost 4 bases, the J end lost 1 base, and 8 bases lay between the germline ends. Per germline, CDR1 SNHLY and CDR2 FYNNEI. The CDR3 DNA follows: TGTGCCAGCAGTGTTGGGGCATCTGGAAACACCATATATTTT. Amino acid sequence: CASSVGASGNTIYF.

The V call is TRBV11-3, the J call TRBJ2-1; TRBD2 might be the D (5 bases). The CDR3 loop spans 15 amino acids. The germline gives CDR1 SGHNT, CDR2 YENEEA. V was trimmed by 5 bases and J by 0 bases, leaving 11 bases between them. The CDR3 reads CASSLSGGSYNEQFF. The CDR3 coding sequence is TGTGCCAGCAGCCTGAGCGGAGGCTCCTACAATGAGCAGTTCTTC.